This T cell receptor (beta chain) was documented in a study of persistence of HIV-infected CD4 T cells. The libraries were made with immunoSEQ version 4 in survey mode. Genomic DNA was diluted to around 9.3 ng/uL, up to roughly 1 ug per sample. TCRdb keeps only in-frame clones here, not all; method: immunoSEQ multiplex PCR. In the table there are about 21,000 clones, 78% of which are singletons. The CDR3 is 14 residues long. Germline CDR1 is MDHEN and CDR2 is SYDVKM. V was clipped by 8 bases and J by 4 bases; unmatched bases: 11. Lysates of CMV-infected fibroblasts at 9 to 10 ug/mL stimulated these cells. Sorting selected CD4+ T cells upregulating both CD40 ligand and CD69. A note on this clone: What it binds is unknown.

The specimen comprised CD4+ T cells sorted from PBMCs after approximately 20-hour stimulation, sampled from a patient who received antiretroviral therapy. This TCR derives from an adult man with HIV who was CMV-seropositive. The V and J genes are TRBV28 and TRBJ2-7, with 7 bases fitting TRBD2. The CDR3 sequence is CASLKAGVGYEQYF. The CDR3 coding sequence is TGTGCCAGCCTTAAGGCGGGGGTAGGATACGAGCAGTACTTC.